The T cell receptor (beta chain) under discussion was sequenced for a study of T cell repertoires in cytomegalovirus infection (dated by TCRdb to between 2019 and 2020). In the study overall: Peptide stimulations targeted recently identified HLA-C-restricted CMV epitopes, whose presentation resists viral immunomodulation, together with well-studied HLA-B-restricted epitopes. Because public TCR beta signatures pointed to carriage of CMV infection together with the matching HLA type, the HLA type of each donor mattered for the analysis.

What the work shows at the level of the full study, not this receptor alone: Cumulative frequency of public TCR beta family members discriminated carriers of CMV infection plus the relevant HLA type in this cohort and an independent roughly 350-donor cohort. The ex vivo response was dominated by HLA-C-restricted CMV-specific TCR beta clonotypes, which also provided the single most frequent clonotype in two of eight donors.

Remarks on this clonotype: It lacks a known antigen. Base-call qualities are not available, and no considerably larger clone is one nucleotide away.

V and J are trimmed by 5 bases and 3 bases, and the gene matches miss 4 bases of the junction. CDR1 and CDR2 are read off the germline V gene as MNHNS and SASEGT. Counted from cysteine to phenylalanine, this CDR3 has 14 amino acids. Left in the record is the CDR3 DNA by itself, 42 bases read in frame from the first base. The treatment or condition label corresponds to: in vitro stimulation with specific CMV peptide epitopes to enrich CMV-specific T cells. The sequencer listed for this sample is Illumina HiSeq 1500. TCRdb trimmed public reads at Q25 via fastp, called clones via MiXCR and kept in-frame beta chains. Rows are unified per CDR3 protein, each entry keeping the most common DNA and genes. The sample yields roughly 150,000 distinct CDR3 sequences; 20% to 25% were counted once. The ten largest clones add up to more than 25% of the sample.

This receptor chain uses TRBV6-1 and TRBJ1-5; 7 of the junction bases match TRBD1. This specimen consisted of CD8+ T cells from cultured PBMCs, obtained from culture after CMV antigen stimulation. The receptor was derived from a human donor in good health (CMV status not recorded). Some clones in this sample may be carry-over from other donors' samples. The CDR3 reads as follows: CASSSTGINQPQHF. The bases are TGTGCCAGCAGTTCGACAGGGATCAATCAGCCCCAGCATTTT.